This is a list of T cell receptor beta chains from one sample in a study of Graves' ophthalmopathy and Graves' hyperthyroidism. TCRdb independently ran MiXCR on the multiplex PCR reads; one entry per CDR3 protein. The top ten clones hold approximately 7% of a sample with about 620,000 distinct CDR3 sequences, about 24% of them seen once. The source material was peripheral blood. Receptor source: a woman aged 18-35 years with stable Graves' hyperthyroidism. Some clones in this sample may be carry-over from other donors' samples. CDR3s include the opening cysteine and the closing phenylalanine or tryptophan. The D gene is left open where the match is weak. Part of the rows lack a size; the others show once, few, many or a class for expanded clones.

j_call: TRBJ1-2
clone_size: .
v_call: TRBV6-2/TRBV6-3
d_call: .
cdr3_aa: CASRLGPQIYYGYTF
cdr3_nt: TGTGCCAGCAGGCTGGGGCCCCAGATCTACTATGGCTACACCTTC

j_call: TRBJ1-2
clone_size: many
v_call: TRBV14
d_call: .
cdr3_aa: CASSQNRANYGYTF
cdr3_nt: TGTGCCAGCAGCCAAAACAGAGCTAACTATGGCTACACCTTC

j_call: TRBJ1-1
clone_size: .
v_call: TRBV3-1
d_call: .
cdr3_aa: CASSQGYGGDQEAFF
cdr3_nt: TGTGCCAGCAGCCAAGGGTATGGGGGGGATCAAGAAGCTTTCTTT

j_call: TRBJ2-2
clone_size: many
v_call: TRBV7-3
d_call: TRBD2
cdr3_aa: CASSLQAGGPGTGELFF
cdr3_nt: TGTGCCAGCAGCTTACAAGCGGGAGGGCCAGGCACCGGGGAGCTGTTTTTT

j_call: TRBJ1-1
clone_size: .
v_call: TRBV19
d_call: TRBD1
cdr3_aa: CASRGQGTPNTEAFF
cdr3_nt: TGTGCCAGTAGAGGACAGGGAACTCCGAACACTGAAGCTTTCTTT

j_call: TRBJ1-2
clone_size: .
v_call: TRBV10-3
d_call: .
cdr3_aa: CAISEGNPGPGNGYTF
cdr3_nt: TGTGCCATCAGTGAGGGAAACCCGGGGCCCGGGAATGGCTACACCTTC

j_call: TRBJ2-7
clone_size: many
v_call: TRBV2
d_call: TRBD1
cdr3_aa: CAQKGGAWSDEQYF
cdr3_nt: TGTGCCCAGAAAGGGGGCGCTTGGAGCGACGAGCAGTACTTC

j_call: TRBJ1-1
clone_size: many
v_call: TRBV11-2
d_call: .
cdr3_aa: CASRLGGGTEAFF
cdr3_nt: TGTGCCAGCAGGTTAGGGGGAGGAACTGAAGCTTTCTTT

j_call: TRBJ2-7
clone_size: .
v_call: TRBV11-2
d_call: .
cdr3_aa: CASSLGGRTGYEQYF
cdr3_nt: TGTGCCAGCAGCTTAGGGGGAAGGACGGGGTACGAGCAGTACTTC

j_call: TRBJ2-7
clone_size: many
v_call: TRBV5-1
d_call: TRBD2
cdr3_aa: CASSQIGTSGLGSYEQYF
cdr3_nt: TGCGCCAGCAGTCAAATCGGGACTAGCGGGCTCGGGAGCTACGAGCAGTACTTC

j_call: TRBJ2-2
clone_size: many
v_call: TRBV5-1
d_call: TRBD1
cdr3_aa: CASSATGGSGELFF
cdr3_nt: TGCGCCAGCAGCGCTACAGGGGGCTCGGGGGAGCTGTTTTTT

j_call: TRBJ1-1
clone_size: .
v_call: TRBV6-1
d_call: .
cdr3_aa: CASSELDVEAFF
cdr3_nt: TGTGCCAGCAGTGAATTAGACGTGGAAGCTTTCTTT

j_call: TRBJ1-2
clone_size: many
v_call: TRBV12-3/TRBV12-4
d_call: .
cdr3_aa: CASSLGSLAGYTF
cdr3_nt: TGTGCCAGCAGTTTAGGCAGCCTTGCCGGCTACACCTTC

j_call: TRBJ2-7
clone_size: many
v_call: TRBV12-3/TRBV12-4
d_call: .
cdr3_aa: CASSPPLNFYEQYF
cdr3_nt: TGTGCCAGCAGTCCCCCCTTGAATTTTTACGAGCAGTACTTC

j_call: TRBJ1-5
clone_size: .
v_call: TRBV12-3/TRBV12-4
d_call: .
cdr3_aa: CASSLEGMENQPQHF
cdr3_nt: TGTGCCAGCAGTTTAGAGGGCATGGAGAATCAGCCCCAGCATTTT

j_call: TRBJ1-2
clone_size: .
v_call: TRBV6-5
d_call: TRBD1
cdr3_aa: CASSYSTGEAYGYTF
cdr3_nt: TGTGCCAGCAGTTACTCGACAGGGGAGGCCTATGGCTACACCTTC

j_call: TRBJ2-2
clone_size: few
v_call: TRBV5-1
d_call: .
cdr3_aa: CASSFFRDTGELFF
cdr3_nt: TGCGCCAGCAGCTTTTTTAGGGACACCGGGGAGCTGTTTTTT

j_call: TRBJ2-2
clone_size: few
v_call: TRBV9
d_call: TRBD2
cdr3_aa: CASSVDGLDTGELFF
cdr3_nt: TGTGCCAGCAGCGTAGACGGACTAGACACCGGGGAGCTGTTTTTT

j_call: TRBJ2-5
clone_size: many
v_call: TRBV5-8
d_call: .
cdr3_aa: CASSSGSLETQYF
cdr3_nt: TGTGCCAGCAGCTCGGGCAGCTTGGAGACCCAGTACTTC

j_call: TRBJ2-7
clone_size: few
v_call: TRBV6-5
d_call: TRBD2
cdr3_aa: CASSYSMGGGIPNEQYF
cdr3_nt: TGTGCCAGCAGTTACTCGATGGGGGGGGGGATCCCCAACGAGCAGTACTTC

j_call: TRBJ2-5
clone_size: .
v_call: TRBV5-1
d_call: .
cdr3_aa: CASSLIPSAQETQYF
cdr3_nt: TGCGCCAGCAGCCTCATACCTAGCGCCCAAGAGACCCAGTACTTC

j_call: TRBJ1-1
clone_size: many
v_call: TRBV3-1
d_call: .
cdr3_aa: CASSQTYTEAFF
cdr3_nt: TGTGCCAGCAGCCAAACCTACACTGAAGCTTTCTTT

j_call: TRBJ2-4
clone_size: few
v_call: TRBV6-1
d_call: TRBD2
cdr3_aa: CVSSEVSSGGVWNIQYF
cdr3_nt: TGTGTCAGCAGTGAAGTGTCTAGCGGGGGGGTTTGGAACATTCAGTACTTC

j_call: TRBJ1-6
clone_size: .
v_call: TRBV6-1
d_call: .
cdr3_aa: CASHLRAGQGGSPLHF
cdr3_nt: TGTGCCAGCCACCTTAGGGCTGGGCAGGGTGGTTCACCCCTCCACTTT

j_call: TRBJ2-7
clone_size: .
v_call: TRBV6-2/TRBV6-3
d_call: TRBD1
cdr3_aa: CASSWDRVREQYF
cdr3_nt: TGTGCCAGCAGTTGGGACAGGGTGAGAGAGCAGTACTTC

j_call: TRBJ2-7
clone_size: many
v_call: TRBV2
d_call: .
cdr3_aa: CASVPGVTRAYEQYF
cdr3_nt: TGTGCCAGCGTTCCAGGGGTTACAAGGGCCTACGAGCAGTACTTC

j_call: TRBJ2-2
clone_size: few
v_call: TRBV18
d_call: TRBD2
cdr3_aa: CASSPGLAGAPNTGELFF
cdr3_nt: TGTGCCAGCTCACCAGGGCTAGCGGGAGCTCCGAACACCGGGGAGCTGTTTTTT

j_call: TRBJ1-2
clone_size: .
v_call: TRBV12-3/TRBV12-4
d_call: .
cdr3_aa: CASSLDEGLVGGYTF
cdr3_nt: TGTGCCAGCAGTTTAGATGAGGGCCTGGTTGGTGGCTACACCTTC

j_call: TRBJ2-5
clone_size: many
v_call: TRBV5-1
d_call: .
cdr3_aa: CASSYRRGQETQYF
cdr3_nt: TGCGCCAGCAGCTACCGACGTGGGCAAGAGACCCAGTACTTC

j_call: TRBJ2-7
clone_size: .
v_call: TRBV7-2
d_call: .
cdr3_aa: CASSNGPQQYF
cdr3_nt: TGTGCCAGCAGCAACGGGCCCCAGCAGTACTTC

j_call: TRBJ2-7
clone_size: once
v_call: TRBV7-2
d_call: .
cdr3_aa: CASSKGGAAYEQYF
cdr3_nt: TGTGCCAGCAGCAAAGGAGGGGCAGCCTACGAGCAGTACTTC

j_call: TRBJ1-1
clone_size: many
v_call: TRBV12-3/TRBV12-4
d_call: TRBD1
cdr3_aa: CASSLGQGEYTEAFF
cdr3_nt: TGTGCCAGCAGTTTAGGACAGGGGGAATACACTGAAGCTTTCTTT

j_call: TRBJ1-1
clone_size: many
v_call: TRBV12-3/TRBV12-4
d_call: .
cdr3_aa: CASSFSLENEAFF
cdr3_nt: TGTGCCAGCAGTTTTAGCCTGGAGAATGAAGCTTTCTTT

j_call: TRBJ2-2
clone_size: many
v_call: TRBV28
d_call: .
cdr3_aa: CASSLRRALFTGELFF
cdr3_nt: TGTGCCAGCAGTTTACGCCGGGCCCTCTTCACCGGGGAGCTGTTTTTT

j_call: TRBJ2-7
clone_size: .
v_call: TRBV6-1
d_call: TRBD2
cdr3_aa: CASTGLAGGYEQYF
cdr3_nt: TGTGCCAGCACGGGACTAGCGGGGGGTTACGAGCAGTACTTC

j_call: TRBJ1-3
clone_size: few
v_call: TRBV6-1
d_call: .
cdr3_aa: CASSPRQLPSGNTIYF
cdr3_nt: TGTGCCAGCAGTCCCCGACAGTTGCCCTCTGGAAACACCATATATTTT

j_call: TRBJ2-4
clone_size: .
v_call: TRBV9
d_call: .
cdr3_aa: CASSVEAQQNIQYF
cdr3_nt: TGTGCCAGCAGCGTAGAGGCACAGCAAAACATTCAGTACTTC

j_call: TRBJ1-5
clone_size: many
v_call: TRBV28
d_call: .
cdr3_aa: CASRRAGPGPYQPQHF
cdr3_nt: TGTGCCAGCAGGCGCGCTGGACCAGGGCCCTATCAGCCCCAGCATTTT

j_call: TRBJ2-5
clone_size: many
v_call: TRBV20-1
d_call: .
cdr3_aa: CSARARMGETQYF
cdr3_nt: TGCAGTGCTAGAGCCCGGATGGGTGAGACCCAGTACTTC

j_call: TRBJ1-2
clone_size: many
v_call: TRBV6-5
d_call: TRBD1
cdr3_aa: CASIEQGDYGYTF
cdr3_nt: TGTGCCAGCATAGAACAGGGGGACTATGGCTACACCTTC

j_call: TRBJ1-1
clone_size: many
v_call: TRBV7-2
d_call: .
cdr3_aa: CASSFRYQNSPLDGFF
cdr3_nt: TGTGCCAGCAGCTTTCGGTACCAGAACAGCCCACTAGATGGTTTCTTT

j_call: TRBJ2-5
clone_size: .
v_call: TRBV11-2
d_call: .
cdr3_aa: CASSSFAGAAQETQYF
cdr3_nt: TGTGCCAGCAGCTCCTTCGCTGGAGCAGCCCAAGAGACCCAGTACTTC

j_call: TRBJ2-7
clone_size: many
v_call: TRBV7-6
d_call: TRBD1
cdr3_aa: CASSLFGTGSYEQYF
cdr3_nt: TGTGCCAGCAGCTTATTTGGGACAGGGAGCTACGAGCAGTACTTC

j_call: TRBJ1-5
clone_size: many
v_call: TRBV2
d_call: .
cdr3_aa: CASSDTAQPQHF
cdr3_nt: TGTGCCAGCAGTGACACCGCTCAGCCCCAGCATTTT

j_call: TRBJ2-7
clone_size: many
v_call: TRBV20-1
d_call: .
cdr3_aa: CSARSLQSTYEQYF
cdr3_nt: TGCAGTGCTAGGTCGCTACAGTCGACCTACGAGCAGTACTTC

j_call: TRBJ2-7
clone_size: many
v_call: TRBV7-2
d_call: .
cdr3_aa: CASSLRRLGGPYEQYF
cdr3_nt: TGTGCCAGCAGCTTAAGACGTCTGGGCGGGCCCTACGAGCAGTACTTC

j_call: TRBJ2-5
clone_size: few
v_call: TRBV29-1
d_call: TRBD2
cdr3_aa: CSVTTGGPGETQYF
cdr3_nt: TGCAGCGTTACCACGGGAGGGCCGGGAGAGACCCAGTACTTC

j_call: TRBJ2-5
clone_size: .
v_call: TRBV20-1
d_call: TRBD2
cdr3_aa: CSARDSGGTQYF
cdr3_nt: TGCAGTGCTAGAGATTCGGGAGGGACCCAGTACTTC

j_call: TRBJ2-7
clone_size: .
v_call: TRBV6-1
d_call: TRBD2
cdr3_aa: CASTFAPSGGAGEQYF
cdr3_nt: TGTGCCAGCACCTTTGCTCCTAGCGGGGGGGCGGGCGAGCAGTACTTC

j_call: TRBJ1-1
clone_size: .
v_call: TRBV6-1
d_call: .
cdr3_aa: CASSRDILVAEAFF
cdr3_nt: TGTGCCAGCAGTCGGGACATTCTCGTTGCAGAAGCTTTCTTT

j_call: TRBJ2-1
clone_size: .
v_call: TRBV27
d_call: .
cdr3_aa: CASSTWTDEQFF
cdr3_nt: TGTGCCAGCAGTACCTGGACAGATGAGCAGTTCTTC

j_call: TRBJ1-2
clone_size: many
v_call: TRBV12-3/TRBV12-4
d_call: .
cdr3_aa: CASSPRSRDYDGYTF
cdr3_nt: TGTGCCAGCAGCCCCCGCTCGAGGGATTATGACGGCTACACCTTC

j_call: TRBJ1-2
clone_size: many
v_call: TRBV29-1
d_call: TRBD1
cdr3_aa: CSVEDGTGGEGGYTF
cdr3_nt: TGCAGCGTTGAAGATGGGACAGGGGGCGAGGGTGGCTACACCTTC

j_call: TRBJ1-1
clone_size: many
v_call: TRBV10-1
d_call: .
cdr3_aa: CASSVGIGKNTEAFF
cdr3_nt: TGCGCCAGCAGTGTTGGGATAGGGAAGAACACTGAAGCTTTCTTT

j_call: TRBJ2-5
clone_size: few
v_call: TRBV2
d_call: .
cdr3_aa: CASSSGTARTQYF
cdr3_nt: TGTGCCAGCAGTTCAGGGACGGCCAGGACCCAGTACTTC

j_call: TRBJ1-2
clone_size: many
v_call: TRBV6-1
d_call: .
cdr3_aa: CASSVDLDYGYTF
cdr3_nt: TGTGCCAGCAGCGTGGACCTCGACTATGGCTACACCTTC

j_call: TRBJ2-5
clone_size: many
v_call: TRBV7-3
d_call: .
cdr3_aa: CASSPQQGETQYF
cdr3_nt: TGTGCCAGCAGCCCCCAACAGGGAGAGACCCAGTACTTC

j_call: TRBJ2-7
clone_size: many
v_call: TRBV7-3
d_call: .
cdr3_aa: CASSLQGSHEQYF
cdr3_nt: TGTGCCAGCAGCTTGCAGGGGTCCCACGAGCAGTACTTC